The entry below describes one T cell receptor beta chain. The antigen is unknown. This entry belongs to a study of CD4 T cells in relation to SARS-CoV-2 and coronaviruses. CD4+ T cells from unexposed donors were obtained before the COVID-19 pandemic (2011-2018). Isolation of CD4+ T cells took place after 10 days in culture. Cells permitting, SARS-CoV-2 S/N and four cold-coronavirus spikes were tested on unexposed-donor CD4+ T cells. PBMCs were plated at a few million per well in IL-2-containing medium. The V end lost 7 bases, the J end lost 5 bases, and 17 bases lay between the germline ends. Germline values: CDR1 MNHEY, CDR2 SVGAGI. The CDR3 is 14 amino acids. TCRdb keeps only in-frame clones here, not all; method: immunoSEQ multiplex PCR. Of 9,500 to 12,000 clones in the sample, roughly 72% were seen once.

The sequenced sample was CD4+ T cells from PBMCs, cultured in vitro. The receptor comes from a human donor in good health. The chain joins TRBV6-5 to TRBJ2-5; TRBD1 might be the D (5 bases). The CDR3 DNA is TGTGCCAGCATAGCACCCCAAGGGGCTGAGACCCAGTACTTC. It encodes CASIAPQGAETQYF.